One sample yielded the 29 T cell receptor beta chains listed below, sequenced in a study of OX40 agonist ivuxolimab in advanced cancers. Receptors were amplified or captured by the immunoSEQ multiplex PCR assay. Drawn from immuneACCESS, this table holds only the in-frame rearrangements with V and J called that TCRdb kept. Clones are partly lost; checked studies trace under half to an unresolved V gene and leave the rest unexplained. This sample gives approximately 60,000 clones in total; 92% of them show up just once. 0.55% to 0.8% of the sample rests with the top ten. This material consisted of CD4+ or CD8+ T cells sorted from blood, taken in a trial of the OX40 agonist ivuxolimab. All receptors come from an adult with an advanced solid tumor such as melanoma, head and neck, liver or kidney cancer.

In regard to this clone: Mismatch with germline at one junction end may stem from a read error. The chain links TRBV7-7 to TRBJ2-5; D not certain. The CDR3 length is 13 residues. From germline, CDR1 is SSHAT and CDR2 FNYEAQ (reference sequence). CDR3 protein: CASSLGQQETQYF. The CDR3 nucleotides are TGTGCTAGCAGCTTGGGCCAGCAAGAGACCCAGTACTTC.

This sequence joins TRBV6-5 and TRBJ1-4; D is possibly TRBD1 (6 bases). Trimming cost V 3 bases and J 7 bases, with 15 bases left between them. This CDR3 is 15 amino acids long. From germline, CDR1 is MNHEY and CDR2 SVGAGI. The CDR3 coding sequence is TGTGCCAGCAGTTATAGGGCAGGGGAAGGTGAAAAACTGTTTTTT. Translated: CASSYRAGEGEKLFF.

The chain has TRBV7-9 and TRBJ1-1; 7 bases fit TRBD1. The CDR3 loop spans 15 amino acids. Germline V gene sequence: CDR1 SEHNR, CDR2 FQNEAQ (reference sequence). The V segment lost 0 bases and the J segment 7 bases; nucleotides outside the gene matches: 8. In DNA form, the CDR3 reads TGTGCCAGCAGCTTAGCGTCAGGGCAGGGGGGTGAAGCTTTCTTT. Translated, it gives CASSLASGQGGEAFF.

The CDR3 DNA reads TGCGCCAGCAGCCAAGGGGTGGGGAAAAGCTCCTACGAGCAGTACTTC. This codes for CASSQGVGKSSYEQYF. The chain couples TRBV4-1 to TRBJ2-7; the D is unclear. Trimming pared 1 base from V and 0 bases from J, leaving 13 bases between. Germline V gene data show CDR1 as MGHRA and CDR2 as YSYEKL. The CDR3 sequence is 16 residues long.

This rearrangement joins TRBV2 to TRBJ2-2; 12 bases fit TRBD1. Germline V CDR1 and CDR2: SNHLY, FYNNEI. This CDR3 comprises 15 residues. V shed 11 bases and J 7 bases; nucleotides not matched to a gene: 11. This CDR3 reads CACNMGQGAGGELFF. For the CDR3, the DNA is TGTGCCTGCAACATGGGACAGGGGGCCGGCGGGGAGCTGTTTTTT.

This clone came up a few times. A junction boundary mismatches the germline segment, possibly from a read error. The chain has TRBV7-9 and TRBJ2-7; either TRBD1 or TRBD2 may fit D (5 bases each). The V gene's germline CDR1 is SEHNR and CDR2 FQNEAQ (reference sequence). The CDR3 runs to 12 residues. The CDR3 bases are TGTGCCAGCAGCTTCTCAACCGGGACCCTCGACTTC. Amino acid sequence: CASSFSTGTLDF.

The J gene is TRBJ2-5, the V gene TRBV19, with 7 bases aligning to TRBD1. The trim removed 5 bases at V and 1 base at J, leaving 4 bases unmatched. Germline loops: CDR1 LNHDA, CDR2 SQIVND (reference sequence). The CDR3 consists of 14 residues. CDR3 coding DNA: TGTGCCAGTAGTCTAGGGACAGTCCAAGAGACCCAGTACTTC. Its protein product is CASSLGTVQETQYF.

The CDR3, as DNA: TGCGCCAGCACCCCCCGGGGCCGTAGAAATGAAAAACTGTTTTTT. Translating it yields CASTPRGRRNEKLFF. V and J are TRBV23-1 and TRBJ1-4; possible D gene TRBD1, 5 bases. TRBV23-1 is marked as an open reading frame, function uncertain. This CDR3 has 15 residues. V gave up 7 bases and J gave up 5 bases, with 17 bases separating them.

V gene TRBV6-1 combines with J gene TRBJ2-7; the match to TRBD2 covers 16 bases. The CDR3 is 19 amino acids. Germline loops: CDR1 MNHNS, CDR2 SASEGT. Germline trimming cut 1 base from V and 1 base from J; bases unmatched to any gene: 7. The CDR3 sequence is CASSEGGLAGGPGSYEQYF. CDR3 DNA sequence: TGTGCCAGCAGTGAAGGGGGACTAGCGGGAGGGCCTGGTTCCTACGAGCAGTACTTC.

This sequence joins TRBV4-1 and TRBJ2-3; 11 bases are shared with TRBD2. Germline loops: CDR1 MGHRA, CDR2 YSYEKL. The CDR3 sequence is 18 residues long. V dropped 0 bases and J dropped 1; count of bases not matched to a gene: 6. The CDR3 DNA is TGCGCCAGCAGCCAAGATTGGGAGACTAGCGGGGGCACAGATACGCAGTATTTT. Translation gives CASSQDWETSGGTDTQYF.

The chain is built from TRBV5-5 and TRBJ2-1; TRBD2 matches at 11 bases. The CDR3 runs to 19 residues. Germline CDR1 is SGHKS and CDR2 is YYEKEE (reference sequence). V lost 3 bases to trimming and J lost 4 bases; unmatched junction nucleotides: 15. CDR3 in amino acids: CASSSAGTSGIVGYNEQFF. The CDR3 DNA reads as TGTGCCAGCAGCTCCGCGGGGACTAGCGGAATCGTGGGGTACAATGAGCAGTTCTTC.

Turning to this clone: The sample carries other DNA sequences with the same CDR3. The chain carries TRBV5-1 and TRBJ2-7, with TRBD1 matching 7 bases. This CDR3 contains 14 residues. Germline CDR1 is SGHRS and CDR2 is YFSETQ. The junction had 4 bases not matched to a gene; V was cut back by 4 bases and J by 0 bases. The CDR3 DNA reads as TGCGCCAGCAGCCTGGGACAGAGCTCCTACGAGCAGTACTTC. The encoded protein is CASSLGQSSYEQYF.

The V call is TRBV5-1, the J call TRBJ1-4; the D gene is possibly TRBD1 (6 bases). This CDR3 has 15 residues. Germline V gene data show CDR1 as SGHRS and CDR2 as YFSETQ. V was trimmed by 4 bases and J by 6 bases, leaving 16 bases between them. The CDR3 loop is CASSLRGGRDEKLFF. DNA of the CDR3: TGCGCCAGCAGCCTCCGGGGGGGGCGAGATGAAAAACTGTTTTTT.

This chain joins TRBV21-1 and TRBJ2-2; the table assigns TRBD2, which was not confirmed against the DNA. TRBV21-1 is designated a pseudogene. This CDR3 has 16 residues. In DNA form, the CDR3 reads TGTGCCAGCAGCAAAGCCGGGGGGCAGGGCACCGGGGAGCTGTTTTTT. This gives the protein CASSKAGGQGTGELFF.

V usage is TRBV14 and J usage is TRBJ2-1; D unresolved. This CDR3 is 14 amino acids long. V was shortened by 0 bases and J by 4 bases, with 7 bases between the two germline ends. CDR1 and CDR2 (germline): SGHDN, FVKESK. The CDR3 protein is CASSQEPNYNEQFF. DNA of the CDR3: TGTGCCAGCAGCCAAGAACCCAATTACAATGAGCAGTTCTTC.

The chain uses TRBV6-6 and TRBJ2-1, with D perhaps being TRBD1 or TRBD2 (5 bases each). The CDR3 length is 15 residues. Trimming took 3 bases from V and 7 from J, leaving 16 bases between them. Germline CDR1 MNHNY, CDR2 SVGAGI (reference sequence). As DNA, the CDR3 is TGTGCCAGCAGTTATTCGGGGCCCCTGGGAAATGAGCAGTTCTTC. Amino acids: CASSYSGPLGNEQFF.

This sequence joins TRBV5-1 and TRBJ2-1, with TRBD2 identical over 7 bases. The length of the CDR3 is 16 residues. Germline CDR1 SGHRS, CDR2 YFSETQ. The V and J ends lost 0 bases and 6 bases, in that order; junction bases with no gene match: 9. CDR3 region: CASSLARTSTSNEQFF. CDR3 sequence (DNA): TGCGCCAGCAGCTTGGCACGGACTAGTACTTCCAATGAGCAGTTCTTC.

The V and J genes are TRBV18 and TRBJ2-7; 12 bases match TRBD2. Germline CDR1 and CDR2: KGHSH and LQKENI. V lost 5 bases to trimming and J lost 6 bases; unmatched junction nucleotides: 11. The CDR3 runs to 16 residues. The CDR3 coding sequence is TGTGCCAGCTCAACGGGACTAGCGGGCTCCAGTACCGAGCAGTACTTC. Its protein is CASSTGLAGSSTEQYF.

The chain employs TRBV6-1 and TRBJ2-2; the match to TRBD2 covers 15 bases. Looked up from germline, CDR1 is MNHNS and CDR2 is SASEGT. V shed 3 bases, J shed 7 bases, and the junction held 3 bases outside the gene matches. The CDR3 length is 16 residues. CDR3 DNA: TGTGCCAGCAGTGAGGGACTAGCGGGAGGAGTCGGGGAGCTGTTTTTT. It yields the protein CASSEGLAGGVGELFF.

CDR3 in amino acids: CASSQQQVETQYF. The CDR3 DNA reads as TGTGCCAGCTCACAACAACAGGTCGAGACCCAGTACTTC. The chain employs TRBV18 and TRBJ2-5; D is perhaps TRBD1 (5 bases). Trimming left V 4 bases short and J 5 bases short, with 11 bases between. Germline lookup yields CDR1 KGHSH and CDR2 LQKENI. This CDR3 is 13 amino acids long.

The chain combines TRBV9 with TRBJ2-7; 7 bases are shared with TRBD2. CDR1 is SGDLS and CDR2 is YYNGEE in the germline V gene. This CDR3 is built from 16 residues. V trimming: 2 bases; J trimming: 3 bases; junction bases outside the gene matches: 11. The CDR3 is CASSVPMVGGSYEQYF. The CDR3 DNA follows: TGTGCCAGCAGCGTCCCAATGGTGGGGGGGAGCTACGAGCAGTACTTC.

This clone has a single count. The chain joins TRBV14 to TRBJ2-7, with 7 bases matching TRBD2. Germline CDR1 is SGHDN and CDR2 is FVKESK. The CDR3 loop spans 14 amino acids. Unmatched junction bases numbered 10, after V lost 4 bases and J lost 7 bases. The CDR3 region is CASSPSGTVWEQYF. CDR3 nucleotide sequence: TGTGCCAGCAGCCCGAGCGGGACGGTATGGGAGCAGTACTTC.

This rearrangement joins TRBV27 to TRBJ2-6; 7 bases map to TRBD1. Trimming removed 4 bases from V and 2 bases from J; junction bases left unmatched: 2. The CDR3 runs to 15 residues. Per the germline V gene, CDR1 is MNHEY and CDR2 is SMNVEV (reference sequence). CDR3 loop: CASSSTGAGANVLTF. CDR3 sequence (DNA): TGTGCCAGCAGTTCTACAGGGGCTGGGGCCAACGTCCTGACTTTC.

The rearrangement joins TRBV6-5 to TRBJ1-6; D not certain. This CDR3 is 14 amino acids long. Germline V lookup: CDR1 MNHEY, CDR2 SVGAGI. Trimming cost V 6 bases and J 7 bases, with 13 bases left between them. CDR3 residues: CASRTEMNNSPLHF. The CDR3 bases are TGTGCCAGCAGAACAGAGATGAACAATTCACCCCTCCACTTT.

The CDR3: CASGFVGSPGYTF. The CDR3 DNA follows: TGTGCCAGCGGCTTCGTCGGGAGCCCCGGCTACACCTTC. This sequence joins TRBV25-1 and TRBJ1-2; the D is unclear. The ends were cut back, 8 bases at V and 8 bases at J, with 18 bases in the middle. The germline V gene has CDR1 MGHDK and CDR2 SYGVNS. CDR3 size: 13 residues.

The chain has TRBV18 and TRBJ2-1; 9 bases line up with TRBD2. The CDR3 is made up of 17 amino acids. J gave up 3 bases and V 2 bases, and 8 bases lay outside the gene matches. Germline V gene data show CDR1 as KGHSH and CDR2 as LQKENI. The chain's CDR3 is CASSPTPSGGHYNEQFF. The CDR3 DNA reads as TGTGCCAGCTCACCAACTCCAAGCGGGGGGCACTACAATGAGCAGTTCTTC.

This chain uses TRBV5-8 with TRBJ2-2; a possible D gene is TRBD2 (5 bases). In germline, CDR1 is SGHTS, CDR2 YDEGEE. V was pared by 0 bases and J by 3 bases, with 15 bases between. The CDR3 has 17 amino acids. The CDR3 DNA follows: TGTGCCAGCAGCTTGGAGCGGCTAGCCAGGTACACCGGGGAGCTGTTTTTT. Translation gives CASSLERLARYTGELFF.

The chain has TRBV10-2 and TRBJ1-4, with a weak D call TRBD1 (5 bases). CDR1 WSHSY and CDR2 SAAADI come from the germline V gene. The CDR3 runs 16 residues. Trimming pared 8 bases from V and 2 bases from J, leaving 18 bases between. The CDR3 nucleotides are TGCGCCAGCGCCCCCAGGGCCTTGACGACTAATGAAAAACTGTTTTTT. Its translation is CASAPRALTTNEKLFF.

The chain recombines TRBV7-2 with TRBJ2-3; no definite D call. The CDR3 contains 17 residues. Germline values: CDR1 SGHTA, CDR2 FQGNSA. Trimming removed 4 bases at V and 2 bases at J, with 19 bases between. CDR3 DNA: TGTGCCAGCAGCTCATTCCGACCCGGGCGTTTCACAGATACGCAGTATTTT. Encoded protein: CASSSFRPGRFTDTQYF.